This passage covers 18 T cell receptor beta chains from one sample sequenced in a study of CD8 T cells in ankylosing spondylitis. TCRdb itself ran the 5' RACE reads through MiXCR, one entry per CDR3 protein. This sample yields approximately 220,000 distinct CDR3 sequences, of which about 10% are seen a single time; approximately 20% belongs to the top ten. Sequenced input: blood, either unsorted or a sorted T cell fraction (not recorded which). Every receptor here comes from a male donor with ankylosing spondylitis or in good health (not recorded which).

This clonotype was seen more than once but under ten times. The V call is TRBV3-1, the J call TRBJ2-7, with D unclear. Germline CDR1 reads LGHDT; CDR2 reads YNNKEL (reference sequence). The germline V and J ends were trimmed by 3 bases and 2 bases, with 5 bases remaining between them. This CDR3 contains 12 residues. The DNA of the CDR3 is TGTGCCAGCAGCCACGGAACCTACGAGCAGTACTTC. Protein sequence: CASSHGTYEQYF.

V is TRBV9 and J is TRBJ1-2, with 7 bases aligning to TRBD1. Per germline, CDR1 SGDLS and CDR2 YYNGEE. The V segment lost 0 bases and the J segment 4 bases; nucleotides outside the gene matches: 3. The CDR3 runs to 14 residues. The CDR3 DNA reads TGTGCCAGCAGCGTAGATCAGGGGGGCTATGGCTACACCTTC. It specifies CASSVDQGGYGYTF.

The chain carries TRBV7-2 and TRBJ2-2; 9 nucleotides match TRBD2. Germline loops: CDR1 SGHTA, CDR2 FQGNSA. Trimming cost V 7 bases and J 4 bases; bases outside gene matches: 4. There are 14 residues in the CDR3. The DNA for the CDR3 is TGTGCCAGCAAGAGCGGGGGGACCACCGGGGAGCTGTTTTTT. Translated, it gives CASKSGGTTGELFF.

This rearrangement joins TRBV7-2 to TRBJ1-3; D is undetermined. This CDR3 has 15 residues. Germline assignment: CDR1 SGHTA and CDR2 FQGNSA. V was shortened by 2 bases and J by 2 bases, with 10 bases between the two germline ends. CDR3 in DNA: TGTGCCAGCAGCTTAACCGGTAGGGCTGGAAACACCATATATTTT. It is translated as CASSLTGRAGNTIYF.

This clonotype was recorded many times. This chain joins TRBV11-1 and TRBJ1-1; D not resolved. The CDR3 is made up of 14 amino acids. Germline CDR1 and CDR2: SGHAT and FQDESV (reference sequence). V lost 5 bases and J 3 bases, leaving 13 bases between the germline ends. The CDR3 spells CASSQFGPDTEAFF. CDR3 nucleotides: TGTGCCAGCAGCCAATTCGGGCCAGACACTGAAGCTTTCTTT.

This clonotype was found many times. The chain couples TRBV20-1 to TRBJ1-1; D is undetermined. CDR1 is DFQATT and CDR2 is SNEGSKA in the germline V gene (reference sequence). The V and J ends lost 4 bases and 3 bases respectively, with 6 bases between them. The CDR3 consists of 11 residues. CDR3 region: CSANTDTEAFF. The CDR3 nucleotides read TGCAGTGCTAACACCGACACTGAAGCTTTCTTT.

This clonotype was picked up many times. The chain combines TRBV7-6 with TRBJ1-4, with D perhaps matching TRBD1 (5 bases). V shed 5 bases and J shed 4 bases, with 14 bases lying between them. This CDR3 has 15 residues. In germline, CDR1 is SGHVS, CDR2 FNYEAQ. For the CDR3, the DNA is TGTGCCAGCAGCCCCCGGGACGGCAATAATGAAAAACTGTTTTTT. Translated: CASSPRDGNNEKLFF.

This clonotype was observed at least ten times. CDR3 coding DNA: TGTGCCACCGCGAGGGACAAGCAAGAGACCCAGTACTTC. Its protein product is CATARDKQETQYF. This rearrangement joins TRBV24-1 to TRBJ2-5; the D gene is possibly TRBD1 (6 bases). Germline V gene sequence: CDR1 KGHDR, CDR2 SFDVKD. V dropped 9 bases and J dropped 2 bases, with 12 bases sitting between them. The CDR3 length is 13 residues.

In this sample, this clonotype turned up many times. V is TRBV7-2 and J is TRBJ2-7, with 10 bases that match TRBD2. This CDR3 contains 15 residues. Germline V lookup: CDR1 SGHTA, CDR2 FQGNSA. V trimming: 5 bases; J trimming: 4 bases; junction bases outside the gene matches: 8. Here the CDR3 reads CASSPQGLADYEQYF. In DNA, the CDR3 is TGTGCCAGCAGCCCCCAAGGACTAGCGGATTACGAGCAGTACTTC. The complete variable domain, with remaining parts taken from reference TRBV7-2 and TRBJ2-7, reads GAGVSQSPSNKVTEKGKDVELRCDPISGHTALYWYRQSLGQGLEFLIYFQGNSAPDKSGLPSDRFSAERTGGSVSTLTIQRTQQEDSAVYLCASSPQGLADYEQYFGPGTRLTVT.

The genes are TRBV20-1 and TRBJ2-5; 9 bases are shared with TRBD2. Trimming removed 2 bases from V and 5 bases from J; junction bases left unmatched: 3. The CDR3 covers 13 residues. The germline V gene has CDR1 DFQATT and CDR2 SNEGSKA (reference sequence). CDR3 residues: CSARTGLAETQYF. The CDR3 DNA reads TGCAGTGCTAGAACGGGACTAGCTGAGACCCAGTACTTC.

The gene calls are TRBV11-1 and TRBJ2-1, with 12 bases aligning to TRBD2. The CDR3 has 15 residues. Trimming at V came to 0 bases and at J to 9 bases, leaving 3 bases not matched to a gene. Germline assignment: CDR1 SGHAT and CDR2 FQDESV (reference sequence). In DNA form, the CDR3 reads TGTGCCAGCAGCTTAGCGGGACTAGCGGGTGGTGAGCAGTTCTTC. Protein product: CASSLAGLAGGEQFF.

This clonotype was observed many times. The V call is TRBV5-5, the J call TRBJ2-2; D is unclear. Trimming took 0 bases from V and 2 from J, leaving 5 bases between them. Germline loops: CDR1 SGHKS, CDR2 YYEKEE (reference sequence). This CDR3 contains 14 residues. The CDR3 here is CASSLVSNTGELFF. The CDR3 DNA reads as TGTGCCAGCAGCTTGGTGAGCAACACCGGGGAGCTGTTTTTT.

There are many counts of this clonotype. The genes are TRBV7-9 and TRBJ1-3; 7 nucleotides align to TRBD1. With V trimmed by 5 bases and J by 2 bases, 6 bases remained unmatched. The CDR3 contains 15 residues. CDR1 and CDR2 (germline): SEHNR, FQNEAQ (reference sequence). Written as DNA, the CDR3 is TGTGCCAGCAGCCCCGCCGACAGGGCTGGAAACACCATATATTTT. This sequence encodes CASSPADRAGNTIYF. The full variable domain, in which reference TRBV7-9 and TRBJ1-3 provide the parts outside the CDR3, is DTGVSQNPRHKITKRGQNVTFRCDPISEHNRLYWYRQTLGQGPEFLTYFQNEAQLEKSRLLSDRFSAERPKGSFSTLEIQRTEQGDSAMYLCASSPADRAGNTIYFGEGSWLTVV.

The rearrangement links TRBV15 to TRBJ1-2; 7 bases map to TRBD1. V lost 3 bases to trimming and J lost 4 bases; unmatched junction nucleotides: 5. CDR1 and CDR2 (germline): LNHNV, YYDKDF (reference sequence). This CDR3 has 14 residues. CDR3 DNA sequence: TGTGCCACCAGCAGGACAGGGTCGGGCTATGGCTACACCTTC. As protein: CATSRTGSGYGYTF.

The rearrangement joins TRBV18 to TRBJ1-2, with a possible D match to TRBD1 (6 bases). Germline CDR1 reads KGHSH; CDR2 reads LQKENI. The V end was cut by 0 bases, the J end by 2 bases, with 10 bases between. The CDR3 runs 15 residues. The CDR3 sequence is CASSPPTGTNYGYTF. For the CDR3, the DNA is TGTGCCAGCTCACCACCGACCGGGACAAACTATGGCTACACCTTC.

For this clonotype: At one end the junction does not follow the germline gene, possibly because of a read error. The chain recombines TRBV12-3 or TRBV12-4 with TRBJ2-4; D perhaps matches TRBD1 (6 bases). The CDR3 totals 14 residues. The CDR3 region has the DNA TGTGCCAGCAGTTTAGGGACAGCCAAAAACATTCAGTCCTTC. It specifies CASSLGTAKNIQSF.

J is TRBJ2-1 and V is TRBV27; 8 bases agree with TRBD2. This CDR3 comprises 16 residues. V lost 4 bases and J lost 2; bases outside the gene matches: 7. CDR1 and CDR2 from the germline V gene are MNHEY and SMNVEV (reference sequence). The DNA for the CDR3 is TGTGCCAGCAGTTCCGACCAGCGGGGGCCCTACAATGAGCAGTTCTTC. It yields the protein CASSSDQRGPYNEQFF.

This clonotype was counted many times. The V call is TRBV3-1, the J call TRBJ2-7; D uncertain. The CDR3 runs to 13 residues. Germline CDR1 LGHDT, CDR2 YNNKEL (reference sequence). V was shortened by 4 bases and J by 2 bases, with 9 bases between the two germline ends. The CDR3 DNA sequence: TGTGCCAGCAGCCCAGGCCCAACCTACGAGCAGTACTTC. Amino acid sequence: CASSPGPTYEQYF.